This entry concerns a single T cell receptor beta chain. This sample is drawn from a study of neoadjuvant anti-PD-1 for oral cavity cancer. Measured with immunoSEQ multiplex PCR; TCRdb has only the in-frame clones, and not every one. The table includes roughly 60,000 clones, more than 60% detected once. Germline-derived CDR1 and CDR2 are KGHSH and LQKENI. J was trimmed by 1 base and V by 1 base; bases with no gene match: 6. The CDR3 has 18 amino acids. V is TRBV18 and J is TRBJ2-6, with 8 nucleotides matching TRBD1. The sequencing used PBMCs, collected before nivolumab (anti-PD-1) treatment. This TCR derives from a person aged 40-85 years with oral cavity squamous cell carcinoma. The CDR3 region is CASSPRTGSLSGANVLTF. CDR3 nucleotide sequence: TGTGCCAGCTCACCACGGACAGGGAGTTTGTCTGGGGCCAACGTCCTGACTTTC.